Sequencing of this T cell receptor beta chain was carried out in a study of blood T cell repertoires in COVID-19. The method was immunoSEQ multiplex PCR; TCRdb's version includes in-frame clones alone and lacks a portion of them. The sample lists about 270,000 clones; approximately 89% were seen once. Germline-derived CDR1 and CDR2 are LNHDA and SQIVND (reference sequence). The CDR3 totals 17 residues. After removal of 4 bases from V and 1 base from J, the junction contained 12 bases not matched to a gene. What was sequenced was peripheral blood. The chain employs TRBV19 and TRBJ2-5; 7 bases map to TRBD1. The sequence was obtained from a woman aged 45-65 years with acute or convalescent COVID-19. The CDR3 spells CASSRTQGTDSQETQYF. CDR3 coding DNA: TGTGCCAGTAGTAGAACACAAGGGACAGACTCCCAAGAGACCCAGTACTTC.